The text below deals with one T cell receptor (beta chain). These data belong to a study of regulatory T cells in long-lasting Graves disease. The sample's time point: newly diagnosed GD, antithyroid drugs for less than 3 months. After RNA was extracted from PBMCs, the TCR library was made from it. Arm-PCR of CDR3 regions and iRepertoire HTBI primers were the basis on which TCR beta libraries were built. In the original workflow: The samples included approximately 60 TRBV and more than 12 TRBJ segments. TCRdb recomputed calls from the multiplex PCR reads with MiXCR, one row per CDR3 protein. In this record, the V and J calls reflect TCRdb's handling and not the investigators' own analysis. In the table there are about 430,000 distinct CDR3 sequences, approximately 15% of which are singletons. CDR1 is DFQATT and CDR2 is SNEGSKA in the germline V gene (reference sequence). V lost 6 bases and J 8 bases, leaving 26 bases between the germline ends. This CDR3 has 16 amino acids.

These data were also reused for a study on T cells in Graves' hyperthyroidism and ophthalmopathy. That paper notes: Together with thyroid ultrasound, orbital computed tomography, serum thyroxine and TRAb, clinical symptoms were used for diagnoses.

The clonotype was recovered from a woman in her forties with Graves disease. The V call is TRBV20-1, the J call TRBJ2-1; a possible D gene is TRBD2 (6 bases). The input for sequencing was peripheral blood mononuclear cells (PBMCs), taken at new diagnosis, from a patient treated with antithyroid drugs. CDR3 coding DNA: TGCAGTGCACGAACCTCGGCGCGGGACCCTACACATGAGCAGTTCTTC. Encoded protein: CSARTSARDPTHEQFF.